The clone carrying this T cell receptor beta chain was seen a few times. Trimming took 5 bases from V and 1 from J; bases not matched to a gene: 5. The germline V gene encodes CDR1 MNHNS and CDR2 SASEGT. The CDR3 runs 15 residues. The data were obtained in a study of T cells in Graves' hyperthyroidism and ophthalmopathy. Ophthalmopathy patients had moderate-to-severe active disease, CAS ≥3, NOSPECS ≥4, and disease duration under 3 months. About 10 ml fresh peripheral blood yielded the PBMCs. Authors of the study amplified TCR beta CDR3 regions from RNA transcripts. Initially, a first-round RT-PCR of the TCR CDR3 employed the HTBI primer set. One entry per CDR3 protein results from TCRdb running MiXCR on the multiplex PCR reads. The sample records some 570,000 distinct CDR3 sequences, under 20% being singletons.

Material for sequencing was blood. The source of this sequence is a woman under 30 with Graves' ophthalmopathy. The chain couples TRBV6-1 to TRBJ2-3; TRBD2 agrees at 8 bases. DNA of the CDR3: TGTGCCAGCAGTTCCAGCGGGAGAGGCACAGATACGCAGTATTTT. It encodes CASSSSGRGTDTQYF.